The clone carrying this T cell receptor (beta chain) has just a few counts. This entry comes from a study of T cells after yellow fever vaccination. CDR3 length: 11 residues. The germline V gene encodes CDR1 GTSNPN and CDR2 SVGIG (reference sequence). V shed 2 bases and J shed 12 bases, with 10 bases lying between them. TCRdb analysed the 5' RACE reads with MiXCR anew, one entry per CDR3 protein. The sample has 250,000 or so distinct CDR3 sequences; about 3.5% are singletons. The source of this sequence is a man between 18 and 35 years old who received the YFV17D yellow fever vaccine. The rearrangement uses TRBV30 and TRBJ1-4; D is unresolved. The material sequenced was PBMCs, taken 15 days after the yellow fever booster vaccination. CDR3 loop: CAWSQARELFF. As DNA, the CDR3 is TGTGCCTGGAGTCAAGCTAGAGAACTGTTTTTT.